Detailed here is one T cell receptor (beta chain). The PCR used 60 Vbeta and 13 Jbeta primers. Assay used: immunoSEQ multiplex PCR; TCRdb lists only in-frame clones, some missing. Among about 120,000 clones listed, around three quarters were seen once. Participants comprised healthy donors of bone marrow. Missing from this donor's record is the CMV serostatus. This record belongs to a study of cytomegalovirus exposure and HLA in healthy donors. Study background: Around 85 million unique TCR sequences came from HLA-typed donors in an early release.

Trimming cost V 2 bases and J 5 bases, with 13 bases left between them. Germline lookup yields CDR1 SGHRS and CDR2 YFSETQ. The CDR3 is made up of 15 amino acids. The J gene is TRBJ2-2, the V gene TRBV5-1; weak D call: TRBD2 (6 bases). Material: PBMCs. This TCR came from a human donor in good health. The CDR3 reads CASSFGAGSTGELFF. CDR3 nucleotide sequence: TGCGCCAGCAGCTTCGGGGCGGGGTCAACCGGGGAGCTGTTTTTT.